This TCR beta chain was sequenced for a study of OX40 agonist ivuxolimab in advanced cancers. TCRdb's table, derived via immunoSEQ multiplex PCR, lists solely in-frame clones and lacks some. The table shows tens of thousands of clones, with around 87% occurring only once. The sequences come from CD4+ or CD8+ T cells sorted from blood, collected in a trial of the OX40 agonist ivuxolimab. The TCR originated in an adult with an advanced solid tumor such as melanoma, head and neck, liver or kidney cancer.

The CDR3 loop is CASSEYRGAEQFF. The CDR3 DNA is TGTGCCAGCAGTGAATATAGGGGAGCTGAGCAGTTCTTC. This rearrangement joins TRBV25-1 to TRBJ2-1; possibly TRBD1 or TRBD2 for D (5 bases each). Germline values: CDR1 MGHDK, CDR2 SYGVNS. The CDR3 covers 13 residues. V lost 0 bases and J 9 bases, leaving 9 bases between the germline ends.